This T cell receptor beta chain was obtained from a study of OX40 agonist ivuxolimab in advanced cancers. This clone was picked up one time. Only in-frame clones appear in the TCRdb table, and some are missing; sequencing was by immunoSEQ multiplex PCR. The repertoire has about 72,000 clones, roughly nine tenths of them found once; the top ten carry about 0.99%. This sequence originates from an adult with an advanced solid tumor such as melanoma, head and neck, liver or kidney cancer. This specimen was CD4+ or CD8+ T cells sorted from blood, taken in a trial of the OX40 agonist ivuxolimab.

The CDR3 coding sequence is TGTGCCAGCACTGAGACAGGGACCAGCTATGGCTACACCTTC. Its protein product is CASTETGTSYGYTF. The chain uses TRBV28 and TRBJ1-2, with 7 bases fitting TRBD1. Germline lookup yields CDR1 MDHEN and CDR2 SYDVKM. The V and J ends lost 7 bases and 4 bases, in that order; junction bases with no gene match: 9. The CDR3 contains 14 residues.